This TCR beta chain is from a study of T cell responses to AZD1222 COVID-19 vaccine. Findings and limits, study-wide: Across spike, vaccine-associated CD4 TCRs were found, dominant at 160-218 and 743-854.

Some clones are missing from TCRdb's copy, which holds only in-frame ones; the method was immunoSEQ multiplex PCR. Of 150,000 to 200,000 clones in the sample, 90% to 95% were seen once. In the case of this clone: Its antigen is not known.

Here the sequenced sample was peripheral blood, taken on day 0 of AZD1222 vaccination. This sequence was found in an adult in good health.

CDR3 DNA sequence: TGTGCCAGCAGCGACCAAGAGACCCAGTACTTC. It codes for CASSDQETQYF. The chain couples TRBV9 to TRBJ2-5; D uncertain. Germline V CDR1 and CDR2: SGDLS, YYNGEE. Trimming shortened V by 3 bases and J by 0 bases, and 0 bases separated the two germline ends. This CDR3 region has 11 residues.